These T cell receptor beta chains were read from a single sample in a study of cytomegalovirus exposure and HLA in healthy donors. Generated by immunoSEQ multiplex PCR, the TCRdb table keeps only in-frame clones and is missing some. This sample has approximately 150,000 clones, with approximately 81% found just once. Sequencing input: PBMCs. The receptors here all came from a boy aged 2 to 9 in good health and CMV-seronegative. Each CDR3 is given with its conserved first and last residue. A D gene is named only where the DNA matches it firmly. The listing skips clone size in some rows; elsewhere it reads once, few, many or a size class.

clone size: -
V gene: TRBV11-2
CDR3 length: 14
J gene: TRBJ2-1
D gene: -
CDR3 protein: CASSSDSSYNEQFF
CDR3 DNA: TGTGCCAGCAGCTCAGATAGCTCCTACAATGAGCAGTTCTTC

clone size: few
V gene: TRBV29-1
CDR3 length: 13
J gene: TRBJ2-7
D gene: TRBD2
CDR3 protein: CSARLAGIYEQYF
CDR3 DNA: TGCAGCGCCAGACTAGCGGGGATCTACGAGCAGTACTTC

clone size: few
V gene: TRBV28
CDR3 length: 17
J gene: TRBJ2-6
D gene: -
CDR3 protein: CASSPPGLYSGANVLTF
CDR3 DNA: TGTGCCAGCAGTCCCCCAGGGCTTTACTCTGGGGCCAACGTCCTGACTTTC

clone size: -
V gene: TRBV18
CDR3 length: 18
J gene: TRBJ2-1
D gene: -
CDR3 protein: CASQPKRVAGSSYNEQFF
CDR3 DNA: TGTGCCAGCCAACCTAAGAGGGTGGCGGGAAGCTCCTACAATGAGCAGTTCTTC

clone size: -
V gene: TRBV11-2
CDR3 length: 13
J gene: TRBJ2-7
D gene: -
CDR3 protein: CASSWGGTYEQYF
CDR3 DNA: TGTGCCAGCAGCTGGGGCGGAACCTACGAGCAGTACTTC

clone size: once
V gene: TRBV6-1
CDR3 length: 13
J gene: TRBJ2-7
D gene: -
CDR3 protein: CASSQTRVYEQYF
CDR3 DNA: TGTGCCAGCAGTCAAACCCGCGTCTACGAGCAGTACTTC

clone size: -
V gene: TRBV7-9
CDR3 length: 16
J gene: TRBJ2-2
D gene: TRBD1
CDR3 protein: CSSTQPDREDTGELFF
CDR3 DNA: TGTTCCAGCACCCAGCCGGACAGGGAGGACACCGGGGAGCTGTTTTTT

clone size: -
V gene: TRBV5-6
CDR3 length: 13
J gene: TRBJ2-7
D gene: -
CDR3 protein: CASSLDTYYEQYF
CDR3 DNA: TGTGCCAGCAGCTTAGATACTTACTACGAGCAGTACTTC

clone size: -
V gene: TRBV9
CDR3 length: 16
J gene: TRBJ2-3
D gene: TRBD1
CDR3 protein: CASSVARGQSTDTQYF
CDR3 DNA: TGTGCCAGCAGCGTAGCTCGGGGACAGAGCACAGATACGCAGTATTTT

clone size: -
V gene: TRBV7-2
CDR3 length: 16
J gene: TRBJ2-4
D gene: -
CDR3 protein: CASSLAGVLAKNIQYF
CDR3 DNA: TGTGCCAGCAGCTTAGCCGGGGTCCTAGCCAAAAACATTCAGTACTTC

clone size: -
V gene: TRBV19
CDR3 length: 17
J gene: TRBJ2-6
D gene: TRBD1
CDR3 protein: CASRSRDRGTGANVLTF
CDR3 DNA: TGTGCCAGTAGGTCTCGGGACAGAGGAACCGGGGCCAACGTCCTGACTTTC

clone size: -
V gene: TRBV4-3
CDR3 length: 13
J gene: TRBJ2-7
D gene: -
CDR3 protein: CASSPGGSYEQYF
CDR3 DNA: TGCGCCAGCAGCCCCGGGGGATCCTACGAGCAGTACTTC

clone size: -
V gene: TRBV18
CDR3 length: 14
J gene: TRBJ2-2
D gene: -
CDR3 protein: CASSPRPNTGELFF
CDR3 DNA: TGTGCCAGCTCACCACGGCCAAACACCGGGGAGCTGTTTTTT

clone size: -
V gene: TRBV29-1
CDR3 length: 15
J gene: TRBJ2-1
D gene: TRBD2
CDR3 protein: CSVESVAGERNEQFF
CDR3 DNA: TGCAGCGTCGAATCGGTAGCGGGAGAGAGGAATGAGCAGTTCTTC

clone size: -
V gene: TRBV19
CDR3 length: 16
J gene: TRBJ2-7
D gene: -
CDR3 protein: CASSIGPLQGHYEQYF
CDR3 DNA: TGTGCCAGTAGTATAGGCCCTTTACAGGGCCACTACGAGCAGTACTTC

clone size: -
V gene: TRBV7-9
CDR3 length: 16
J gene: TRBJ2-2
D gene: -
CDR3 protein: CASSFSTKLNTGELFF
CDR3 DNA: TGTGCCAGCAGCTTCTCAACCAAGCTGAACACCGGGGAGCTGTTTTTT

clone size: -
V gene: TRBV4-3
CDR3 length: 16
J gene: TRBJ2-1
D gene: TRBD1
CDR3 protein: CASSLIQGPPYNEQFF
CDR3 DNA: TGCGCCAGCAGCCTAATACAGGGGCCGCCCTACAATGAGCAGTTCTTC

clone size: once
V gene: TRBV6-4
CDR3 length: 15
J gene: TRBJ2-1
D gene: TRBD2
CDR3 protein: CASNETSGGNNEQFF
CDR3 DNA: TGTGCCAGCAACGAAACTAGCGGGGGAAACAATGAGCAGTTCTTC

clone size: -
V gene: TRBV6-1
CDR3 length: 15
J gene: TRBJ1-2
D gene: TRBD1
CDR3 protein: CASSEDRGLNYGYTF
CDR3 DNA: TGTGCCAGCAGTGAGGACAGGGGACTTAACTATGGCTACACCTTC

clone size: once
V gene: TRBV27
CDR3 length: 17
J gene: TRBJ2-7
D gene: TRBD1
CDR3 protein: CASSFAGRGHGRYEQYF
CDR3 DNA: TGTGCCAGCAGTTTCGCGGGCAGGGGGCATGGCAGGTACGAGCAGTACTTC

clone size: -
V gene: TRBV5-1
CDR3 length: 13
J gene: TRBJ1-3
D gene: TRBD1
CDR3 protein: CASSQGAGNTIYF
CDR3 DNA: TGCGCCAGCAGCCAGGGGGCTGGGAACACCATATATTTT

clone size: once
V gene: TRBV5-1
CDR3 length: 15
J gene: TRBJ2-6
D gene: -
CDR3 protein: CASSLAVSGANVLTF
CDR3 DNA: TGCGCCAGCAGCTTGGCCGTATCTGGGGCCAACGTCCTGACTTTC

clone size: -
V gene: TRBV5-1
CDR3 length: 17
J gene: TRBJ1-6
D gene: -
CDR3 protein: CASSLIYPPGVRSPLHF
CDR3 DNA: TGCGCCAGCAGCTTGATTTACCCCCCGGGGGTTCGTTCACCCCTCCACTTT

clone size: -
V gene: TRBV6-5
CDR3 length: 13
J gene: TRBJ1-1
D gene: -
CDR3 protein: CASSFIRNTEAFF
CDR3 DNA: TGTGCCAGCAGTTTTATCAGGAACACTGAAGCTTTCTTT

clone size: -
V gene: TRBV2
CDR3 length: 14
J gene: TRBJ1-6
D gene: -
CDR3 protein: CASRTDGNNSPLHF
CDR3 DNA: TGTGCCAGCAGGACCGACGGGAATAATTCACCCCTCCACTTT

clone size: -
V gene: TRBV19
CDR3 length: 15
J gene: TRBJ2-5
D gene: TRBD1
CDR3 protein: CASSPWTGGAETQYF
CDR3 DNA: TGTGCCAGTAGTCCTTGGACAGGGGGAGCGGAGACCCAGTACTTC

clone size: -
V gene: TRBV19
CDR3 length: 18
J gene: TRBJ2-6
D gene: -
CDR3 protein: CASSPFARGGSGANVLTF
CDR3 DNA: TGTGCCAGTAGCCCCTTCGCCAGGGGTGGATCTGGGGCCAACGTCCTGACTTTC

clone size: -
V gene: TRBV30
CDR3 length: 13
J gene: TRBJ1-5
D gene: -
CDR3 protein: CAWSSNSNQPQHF
CDR3 DNA: TGTGCCTGGAGCTCTAACAGCAATCAGCCCCAGCATTTT

clone size: once
V gene: TRBV7-2
CDR3 length: 17
J gene: TRBJ1-2
D gene: -
CDR3 protein: CASSLVPGMRANYGYTF
CDR3 DNA: TGTGCCAGCAGCTTAGTCCCAGGGATGAGAGCTAACTATGGCTACACCTTC

clone size: -
V gene: TRBV9
CDR3 length: 16
J gene: TRBJ1-2
D gene: TRBD1
CDR3 protein: CASSPYRTGTNYGYTF
CDR3 DNA: TGTGCCAGCAGCCCCTATCGGACAGGGACTAACTATGGCTACACCTTC

clone size: -
V gene: TRBV5-4
CDR3 length: 16
J gene: TRBJ2-1
D gene: TRBD2
CDR3 protein: CATSSGGRARENEQFF
CDR3 DNA: TGTGCCACTTCCTCTGGCGGGAGGGCAAGGGAAAATGAGCAGTTCTTC

clone size: once
V gene: TRBV6-5
CDR3 length: 13
J gene: TRBJ2-3
D gene: -
CDR3 protein: CASSQLKADTQYF
CDR3 DNA: TGTGCCAGCAGTCAACTCAAAGCAGATACGCAGTATTTT

clone size: -
V gene: TRBV5-1
CDR3 length: 13
J gene: TRBJ1-3
D gene: -
CDR3 protein: CASSRGTGNTIYF
CDR3 DNA: TGCGCCAGCAGCCGAGGCACGGGAAACACCATATATTTT

clone size: once
V gene: TRBV19
CDR3 length: 15
J gene: TRBJ2-3
D gene: TRBD2
CDR3 protein: CASRLWAGVLDTQYF
CDR3 DNA: TGTGCCAGCCGCCTGTGGGCGGGAGTCCTTGATACGCAGTATTTT

clone size: -
V gene: TRBV6-5
CDR3 length: 14
J gene: TRBJ1-1
D gene: -
CDR3 protein: CASSERPWSTEAFF
CDR3 DNA: TGTGCCAGCAGTGAGAGGCCGTGGAGCACTGAAGCTTTCTTT

clone size: -
V gene: TRBV27
CDR3 length: 13
J gene: TRBJ2-7
D gene: -
CDR3 protein: CASSFFRVSEQYF
CDR3 DNA: TGTGCCAGCAGTTTTTTCAGGGTTAGCGAGCAGTACTTC